This entry lists 30 T cell receptor beta chains sequenced from one sample in a study of metastatic and nonmetastatic thyroid tumors. Patients had received no treatment of any kind before thyroid surgery. TCRdb called clones again from the PCR reads with MiXCR. The data show 20,000 to 25,000 clones, with approximately 20% seen just once and 4.4% held by the top ten. Sequencing was performed on adjacent normal tissue. These receptors originate from a female donor with papillary thyroid cancer or a benign thyroid nodule (not recorded which). Some clones in this sample may be carry-over from other donors' samples.

J is TRBJ2-5 and V is TRBV20-1, with D perhaps TRBD2 (6 bases). This CDR3 has 14 residues. V lost 7 bases and J 9 bases, leaving 24 bases between the germline ends. The germline V gene encodes CDR1 DFQATT and CDR2 SNEGSKA (reference sequence). The CDR3 loop reads CSVTPRQSREAQYF. For the CDR3, the DNA is TGCAGTGTAACCCCCCGACAGAGTAGGGAGGCCCAGTACTTC.

This clone was picked up many times. The chain links TRBV30 to TRBJ2-7; the match to TRBD1 covers 7 bases. The germline V gene encodes CDR1 GTSNPN and CDR2 SVGIG (reference sequence). The CDR3 totals 13 residues. Losses at the gene ends were 1 base for V and 12 bases for J; bases not matched to a gene: 12. CDR3 DNA: TGTGCCTGGAGTGGGGGCGAGACAGGGATGGGGTACTTC. Its translation: CAWSGGETGMGYF.

This chain uses TRBV13 with TRBJ2-1, with D perhaps given as TRBD1 or TRBD2 (5 bases each). CDR1 and CDR2 (germline): PRHDT, FYEKMQ (reference sequence). This CDR3 contains 13 residues. Trimming removed 8 bases from V and 6 bases from J, with 14 bases in between. The CDR3 protein is CASRRGRGNEQFF. Written as DNA, the CDR3 is TGTGCCAGCCGTCGGGGAAGGGGCAATGAGCAGTTCTTC. The full variable domain, completed using reference TRBV13 and TRBJ2-1, is AAGVIQSPRHLIKEKRETATLKCYPIPRHDTVYWYQQGPGQDPQFLISFYEKMQSDKGSIPDRFSAQQFSDYHSELNMSSLELGDSALYFCASRRGRGNEQFFGPGTRLTVL.

Judged by abundance, this clone is medium-sized. This CDR3 reads CAGKHSGNTIYF. The CDR3 DNA reads TGTGCCGGCAAGCACTCTGGAAACACCATATATTTT. The chain links TRBV6-1 to TRBJ1-3, with no clear D. CDR3 length: 12 amino acids. The germline V and J ends were trimmed by 11 bases and 0 bases, with 8 bases remaining between them. Germline CDR1 is MNHNS and CDR2 is SASEGT.

This clone has at least ten counts. The V call is TRBV7-8, the J call TRBJ1-1, with D perhaps TRBD1 (5 bases). Germline CDR1 reads SGHVS; CDR2 reads FQNEAQ. CDR3 length: 14 amino acids. V lost 1 base and J lost 4, with 10 bases in between. This CDR3 is CASSLVPGGTEAFF. In DNA, the CDR3 is TGTGCCAGCAGCTTAGTCCCCGGGGGCACTGAAGCTTTCTTT.

In regard to this clone: One end of the junction is discordant with germline, which a read error may explain. The gene calls are TRBV12-3 or TRBV12-4 and TRBJ1-1; D is possibly TRBD1 (6 bases). The CDR3 has 13 amino acids. CDR3 bases: TGTGCCAGCAGTTTAGATAGGGACACTGAAGCTTGCTTT. Encoded protein: CASSLDRDTEACF.

Ten or more counts support this clone. The V and J genes are TRBV10-3 and TRBJ1-5; D possibly corresponds to TRBD1 (6 bases). Trimming pared 5 bases from V and 2 bases from J, leaving 7 bases between. CDR1 and CDR2 from the germline V gene are ENHRY and SYGVKD. This CDR3 spans 13 amino acids. The CDR3 loop reads CAISNRGNQPQHF. The CDR3 DNA follows: TGTGCCATCAGTAACAGGGGCAATCAGCCCCAGCATTTT.

This clone has only a few counts. The junction departs from the called germline gene at one end, perhaps through a read error. The gene calls are TRBV2 and TRBJ2-7; D unresolved. Germline loops: CDR1 SNHLY, CDR2 FYNNEI. The CDR3 covers 12 residues. CDR3 DNA: TGTGCCAGCCGAAGGGCGAACTACGGGCAGTACTTC. This translates into CASRRANYGQYF. The full variable domain, its missing parts supplied by reference TRBV2 and TRBJ2-7, is EPEVTQTPSHQVTQMGQEVILRCVPISNHLYFYWYRQILGQKVEFLVSFYNNEISEKSEIFDDQFSVERPDGSNFTLKIRSTKLEDSAMYFCASRRANYGQYFGPGTRLTVT.

This clone has a handful of counts. This chain links TRBV6-1 with TRBJ2-7; 7 bases align to TRBD1. V was pared by 5 bases and J by 2 bases, with 12 bases of the junction left unmatched. There are 16 residues in the CDR3. Germline V gene lookup returns CDR1 MNHNS and CDR2 SASEGT. The CDR3 spells CASSKFWTGGTYEQYF. CDR3 coding DNA: TGTGCCAGCAGTAAATTCTGGACAGGAGGAACCTACGAGCAGTACTTC.

In this sample, this clone turned up a few times. A clone one base away is much larger, so this may be a read error. The rearrangement uses TRBV5-6 and TRBJ2-2; 7 bases fit TRBD2. The germline V gene has CDR1 SGHDT and CDR2 YYEEEE. The CDR3 spans 17 residues. Trimming took 4 bases from V and 0 from J; bases not matched to a gene: 9. The CDR3 loop is CASSPYSGAANTGELFF. In nucleotides, the CDR3 is TGTGCCAGCAGCCCATACAGCGGGGCAGCGAACACCGGGGAGCTGTTTTTT. Full variable domain (outside the CDR3, taken from reference TRBV5-6 and TRBJ2-2): DAGVTQSPTHLIKTRGQQVTLRCSPKSGHDTVSWYQQALGQGPQFIFQYYEEEERQRGNFPDRFSGHQFPNYSSELNVNALLLGDSALYLCASSPYSGAANTGELFFGEGSRLTVL.

V and J are TRBV30 and TRBJ1-5; possible D gene TRBD1, 5 bases. The CDR3 sequence is 13 residues long. V lost 5 bases and J 9 bases, leaving 17 bases between the germline ends. Germline V gene lookup returns CDR1 GTSNPN and CDR2 SVGIG (reference sequence). The CDR3 DNA follows: TGTGCCTGGTCCCGGGTCCACCAGGGGCCCCAGCATTTT. This encodes CAWSRVHQGPQHF.

The V call is TRBV5-6, the J call TRBJ2-3; possibly TRBD2 for D (5 bases). The V and J ends lost 1 base and 0 bases respectively, with 15 bases between them. Germline-derived CDR1 and CDR2 are SGHDT and YYEEEE. The CDR3 consists of 17 residues. CDR3 bases: TGTGCCAGCAGCTTGTATAGTCCGGGATCTAGCACAGATACGCAGTATTTT. It codes for CASSLYSPGSSTDTQYF.

This clone was detected ten times or more. At one boundary the junction diverges from the germline segment, which might be a read error. The chain recombines TRBV19 with TRBJ1-1; 8 positions match TRBD1. Germline CDR1 LNHDA, CDR2 SQIVND (reference sequence). The CDR3 covers 15 residues. The CDR3 loop reads CASSNIQQGEVEASF. As DNA, the CDR3 is TGTGCCAGTAGTAATATCCAACAGGGGGAAGTTGAAGCTTCCTTT.

By its share, this clone is medium-sized (0.01 to 0.1%). The rearrangement links TRBV20-1 to TRBJ2-7; D uncertain. The CDR3 totals 14 residues. Between the trimmed V and J ends, which lost 2 bases and 2 bases, there was a span of 13 bases. From germline, CDR1 is DFQATT and CDR2 SNEGSKA (reference sequence). Here the CDR3 DNA reads TGCAGTGCTAGATTACCCCCAAGACCCTACGAGCAGTACTTC. Its protein product is CSARLPPRPYEQYF.

This chain uses TRBV28 with TRBJ1-2; D ambiguous. Germline lookup yields CDR1 MDHEN and CDR2 SYDVKM. The germline V and J ends were trimmed by 3 bases and 13 bases, with 18 bases remaining between them. CDR3 length: 13 amino acids. As DNA, the CDR3 is TGTGCCAGCAGTTTTGGAGAAAACTATGGTTGCACCTTC. Protein: CASSFGENYGCTF.

This clone qualifies as medium-sized (0.01 to 0.1%). This chain connects TRBV27 to TRBJ1-6, with TRBD1 identical over 9 bases. CDR1 and CDR2 (germline): MNHEY, SMNVEV (reference sequence). The CDR3 has 17 amino acids. J gave up 7 bases and V 5 bases, and 12 bases lay outside the gene matches. CDR3 protein: CASSPTVTGTGNSPLHF. The CDR3 DNA is TGTGCCAGCAGTCCTACCGTCACCGGGACAGGGAATTCACCCCTCCACTTT.

V gene TRBV7-2 combines with J gene TRBJ1-2; possible D gene TRBD1, 6 bases. Germline loops: CDR1 SGHTA, CDR2 FQGNSA. This CDR3 has 14 residues. V shed 7 bases and J shed 4 bases, with 16 bases lying between them. CDR3 sequence: CASTLGGQIYGYTF. In DNA form, the CDR3 reads TGTGCCAGCACCCTAGGTGGACAGATCTATGGCTACACCTTC.

About this clone: A read error is possible here, since a much larger clone lies one base away. The chain carries TRBV4-1 and TRBJ2-2; unclear D gene. The length of the CDR3 is 17 residues. V lost 4 bases to trimming and J lost 1 base, with 16 bases between them. CDR1 is MGHRA, CDR2 YSYEKL, per germline. CDR3: CASSPAVETVNTGELFF. CDR3 in DNA: TGCGCCAGCAGCCCGGCCGTGGAGACGGTGAACACCGGGGAGCTGTTTTTT.

At least ten counts were recorded for this clone. The chain couples TRBV19 to TRBJ1-5; 7 nucleotides line up with TRBD1. The germline V gene has CDR1 LNHDA and CDR2 SQIVND (reference sequence). J was trimmed by 2 bases and V by 5 bases; bases with no gene match: 6. The CDR3 runs to 15 residues. Here the CDR3 DNA reads TGTGCCAGTAGTTCAGACAGGGCGCGCAATCAGCCCCAGCATTTT. Translation gives CASSSDRARNQPQHF.

This clone was picked up many times. V gene TRBV20-1 combines with J gene TRBJ1-5; no clear D gene. Per germline, CDR1 DFQATT and CDR2 SNEGSKA (reference sequence). The length of the CDR3 is 10 residues. V lost 5 bases to trimming and J lost 8 bases, with 7 bases between them. CDR3: CSAGREPQHF. Written as DNA, the CDR3 is TGCAGTGCTGGGAGGGAGCCCCAGCATTTT.

Comments on this clone: The junction and the germline gene differ at one end; a read error may be behind it. This chain connects TRBV6-1 to TRBJ2-2; perhaps D is TRBD1 or TRBD2 (5 bases each). CDR3 length: 13 amino acids. In germline, CDR1 is MNHNS, CDR2 SASEGT. The CDR3 reads CASQGKNTGELFF. The CDR3 DNA reads as TGTGCCAGCCAGGGAAAGAACACCGGGGAGCTGTTCTTT.

The sample holds a few counts of this clone. The V call is TRBV2, the J call TRBJ2-7; 7 bases fit TRBD2. The trim removed 3 bases at V and 2 bases at J, leaving 7 bases unmatched. CDR1 is SNHLY and CDR2 is FYNNEI in the germline V gene. This CDR3 has 15 residues. CDR3 in amino acids: CASSEAAGAAYEQYF. CDR3 coding DNA: TGTGCCAGCAGTGAGGCGGCGGGAGCGGCCTACGAGCAGTACTTC.

This clone is medium-sized within its sample. The chain has TRBV6-1 and TRBJ2-7, with TRBD1 matching 7 bases. CDR3 length: 11 amino acids. Looked up from germline, CDR1 is MNHNS and CDR2 is SASEGT. V lost 10 bases, J lost 2 bases, and 2 bases stayed unmatched. The CDR3: CANGQAYEQYF. The CDR3 coding sequence is TGTGCCAATGGACAGGCCTACGAGCAGTACTTC.

This clone was counted between two and nine times. Other DNA sequences in this specimen translate into the identical CDR3. The chain recombines TRBV28 with TRBJ2-1; TRBD2 matches at 15 bases. CDR1 MDHEN and CDR2 SYDVKM come from the germline V gene. V trimming: 5 bases; J trimming: 7 bases; junction bases outside the gene matches: 9. The CDR3 sequence is 17 residues long. CDR3 protein: CASSPGLAGGRLNEQFF. The CDR3 bases are TGTGCCAGCAGTCCGGGACTAGCGGGAGGCAGACTGAATGAGCAGTTCTTC.

This clone was counted only a few times. Because the CDR3 is missing its conserved closing phenylalanine or tryptophan, this is likely a read error. The chain carries TRBV24-1 and TRBJ2-4; 7 bases are a match to TRBD2. The closer fit of TRBJ2-1 to the DNA end suggests the J call may be wrong. Germline CDR1 is KGHDR and CDR2 is SFDVKD. The CDR3 extends over 13 amino acids. CDR3 protein: CATSDPGLREQFL. CDR3 nucleotide sequence: TGTGCAACCAGTGACCCGGGACTACGCGAGCAGTTCTTG.

Written as DNA, the CDR3 is TGTGCCAGCAGTCCGCCGGGACTCCTCTTAAACCTGGACTATGGCTACACCTTC. It codes for CASSPPGLLLNLDYGYTF. The chain employs TRBV25-1 and TRBJ1-2, with D maybe TRBD1 (5 bases). Germline V CDR1 and CDR2: MGHDK, SYGVNS. The CDR3 has 18 amino acids. The V end lost 5 bases, the J end lost 3 bases, and 25 bases lay between the germline ends.

For this clone: Compared with germline, one end of the junction differs, possibly owing to a read error. The chain recombines TRBV2 with TRBJ2-5, with TRBD2 identical over 7 bases. Germline CDR1 is SNHLY and CDR2 is FYNNEI. This CDR3 is 14 amino acids long. This chain's CDR3 is CASSEWEGQDTQYF. The CDR3 DNA reads TGTGCCAGCAGTGAGTGGGAGGGCCAAGATACCCAGTACTTC.

The chain has TRBV6-5 and TRBJ1-3; D call uncertain. V was cut by 4 bases and J by 0 bases, with 13 bases left in between. The CDR3 loop spans 16 amino acids. Germline V gives CDR1 MNHEY, CDR2 SVGAGI. The CDR3 nucleotides are TGTGCCAGCAGTTTGACCCGGCTTAGCTCTGGAAACACCATATATTTT. Its translation is CASSLTRLSSGNTIYF.

Of note for this clone: This could be a read error, since a much larger clone is one nucleotide away. The genes are TRBV6-1 and TRBJ2-7; 8 nucleotides agree with TRBD2. The CDR3 is made up of 13 amino acids. The germline CDR1 and CDR2 sequences are MNHNS and SASEGT. V dropped 9 bases and J dropped 4; count of bases not matched to a gene: 8. The CDR3 coding sequence is TGTGCCAGTCTGGGATTAGCGGGATACGAGCAGTACTTC. As protein: CASLGLAGYEQYF.

This clone is medium-sized by share. This chain connects TRBV6-1 to TRBJ2-1, with D possibly being TRBD2 (5 bases). The CDR3 consists of 16 residues. Deletions cut 5 bases from V and 5 bases from J, with 19 bases between. CDR1 is MNHNS, CDR2 SASEGT, per germline. CDR3 sequence reads: CASSHLFTTGDNEQFF. The CDR3 nucleotides read TGTGCCAGCAGTCACCTTTTTACAACCGGGGACAATGAGCAGTTCTTC.